The 22 T cell receptor beta chains presented below share a single source sample, sequenced in a study of T cell repertoires in cytomegalovirus infection. TCRdb re-analysed the reads in MiXCR, keeping a single row per CDR3 protein. The sample contains a few hundred thousand distinct CDR3 sequences, roughly an eighth of which appear only once. The source material was PBMCs. Receptors were obtained from a human donor in good health (CMV status not recorded). Some clones in this sample may be carry-over from other donors' samples.

The rearrangement uses TRBV19 and TRBJ1-6, with D perhaps TRBD1 (5 bases). Trimming took 3 bases from V and 7 from J, leaving 16 bases between them. The CDR3 sequence is 16 residues long. Germline V lookup: CDR1 LNHDA, CDR2 SQIVND (reference sequence). The CDR3 DNA is TGTGCCAGTAGTATGCTCTCCGTTGGGGCCAATTCACCCCTCCACTTT. As protein: CASSMLSVGANSPLHF.

This clonotype was counted ten times or more. The chain employs TRBV7-2 and TRBJ2-4; the match to TRBD1 covers 8 bases. V trimming: 5 bases; J trimming: 0 bases; junction bases outside the gene matches: 3. Germline loops: CDR1 SGHTA, CDR2 FQGNSA. The CDR3 is 15 residues long. CDR3 in amino acids: CASSRDRLAKNIQYF. DNA of the CDR3: TGTGCCAGCAGCCGGGACAGGCTAGCCAAAAACATTCAGTACTTC.

The chain has TRBV6-2 or TRBV6-3 and TRBJ2-2, with D possibly matching TRBD1 (6 bases). CDR1 is MNHEY and CDR2 is SVGEGT in the germline V gene. Trimming took off 6 bases at V and 4 bases at J, with 15 bases between the two ends. This CDR3 has 15 residues. As DNA, the CDR3 is TGTGCCAGCAGCGGACAGACTCCACGCACCGGGGAGCTGTTTTTT. It yields the protein CASSGQTPRTGELFF.

This clonotype turned up a few times. The chain is built from TRBV15 and TRBJ2-2; no definite D call. The germline CDR1 and CDR2 sequences are LNHNV and YYDKDF (reference sequence). CDR3 length equals 13 residues. Trimming shortened V by 6 bases and J by 4 bases, and 9 bases separated the two germline ends. The CDR3 DNA reads TGTGCCACCAGTTCAAGGAGCACCGGGGAGCTGTTTTTT. It codes for CATSSRSTGELFF.

This clonotype was picked up a small number of times. J is TRBJ1-1 and V is TRBV9; D remains ambiguous. The V end was cut by 0 bases, the J end by 6 bases, with 15 bases between. The CDR3 sequence is 15 residues long. Germline V gives CDR1 SGDLS, CDR2 YYNGEE. The CDR3 nucleotides are TGTGCCAGCAGCGTAGAATTCAGTGGGGTCTCTGAAGCTTTCTTT. Amino acids: CASSVEFSGVSEAFF.

This clonotype appeared many times. V gene TRBV7-8 combines with J gene TRBJ2-1, with D perhaps matching TRBD1 or TRBD2 (5 bases each). Germline V gene sequence: CDR1 SGHVS, CDR2 FQNEAQ. The CDR3 extends over 16 amino acids. Trimming left V 4 bases short and J 1 base short, with 14 bases between. The CDR3 loop is CASSSGTDFSYNEQFF. The CDR3 region has the DNA TGTGCCAGCAGCTCCGGGACCGATTTTTCCTACAATGAGCAGTTCTTC.

This chain connects TRBV3-1 to TRBJ2-7; D unclear. There are 15 residues in the CDR3. Germline V CDR1 and CDR2: LGHDT, YNNKEL (reference sequence). V lost 1 base and J 1 base, leaving 11 bases between the germline ends. The CDR3 sequence: CASSQGSPASYEQYF. Here the CDR3 DNA reads TGTGCCAGCAGCCAAGGGTCACCGGCATCCTACGAGCAGTACTTC.

This clonotype was counted many times. This rearrangement joins TRBV6-1 to TRBJ1-2, with 7 bases fitting TRBD1. The CDR3 contains 15 residues. J lost 5 bases, V lost 5 bases, and 11 bases had no gene match. CDR1 and CDR2 (germline): MNHNS, SASEGT. The chain's CDR3 is CASSPPGQSYYGYTF. The CDR3 DNA sequence: TGTGCCAGCAGTCCTCCGGGACAGAGCTATTATGGCTACACCTTC.

In this sample, this clonotype turned up a few times. The gene calls are TRBV6-2 or TRBV6-3 and TRBJ1-4; 8 bases match TRBD1. Germline lookup yields CDR1 MNHEY and CDR2 SVGEGT. The length of the CDR3 is 18 residues. V dropped 6 bases and J dropped 0; count of bases not matched to a gene: 12. CDR3 residues: CASSSEAGGLTTNEKLFF. CDR3 coding DNA: TGTGCCAGCAGCTCGGAAGCAGGGGGCCTTACAACTAATGAAAAACTGTTTTTT.

This clonotype occurred a few times. In nucleotides, the CDR3 is TGCAGCGTTCTCAGGGGTGGGAACACTGAAGCTTTCTTT. Its translation is CSVLRGGNTEAFF. The rearrangement links TRBV29-1 to TRBJ1-1; D might be TRBD1 (6 bases). Deletions cut 5 bases from V and 1 base from J, with 11 bases between. Germline CDR1 and CDR2: SQVTM and ANQGSEA. The CDR3 is 13 amino acids. Using reference TRBV29-1 and TRBJ1-1 for the parts outside the CDR3, the full variable domain is SAVISQKPSRDICQRGTSLTIQCQVDSQVTMMFWYRQQPGQSLTLIATANQGSEATYESGFVIDKFPISRPNLTFSTLTVSNMSPEDSSIYLCSVLRGGNTEAFFGQGTRLTVV.

This rearrangement joins TRBV5-4 to TRBJ2-5; a possible D gene is TRBD1 (7 bases). CDR1 and CDR2 (germline): SGHNT, YYREEE (reference sequence). The CDR3 loop spans 14 amino acids. Trimming removed 5 bases from V and 5 bases from J, with 16 bases in between. The CDR3: CASRTETGRETQYF. The CDR3, as DNA: TGTGCCAGCAGAACCGAGACAGGGAGGGAGACCCAGTACTTC.

This clonotype was counted ten times or more. V and J are TRBV7-6 and TRBJ2-2, with 12 bases matching TRBD2. Germline trimming cut 1 base from V and 0 bases from J; bases unmatched to any gene: 3. CDR1 and CDR2 (germline): SGHVS, FNYEAQ. The length of the CDR3 is 18 residues. The CDR3 DNA follows: TGTGCCAGCAGCTTAGGGACTAGCGGGGCCTCGAACACCGGGGAGCTGTTTTTT. Translation gives CASSLGTSGASNTGELFF.

This clonotype was counted at least ten times. The genes are TRBV10-3 and TRBJ1-5; D is uncertain. In germline, CDR1 is ENHRY, CDR2 SYGVKD. Trimming cost V 2 bases and J 3 bases, with 8 bases left between them. The CDR3 sequence is 14 residues long. The CDR3 region is CAISEAVDNQPQHF. The CDR3 DNA follows: TGTGCCATCAGTGAGGCAGTCGACAATCAGCCCCAGCATTTT.

Many counts were recorded for this clonotype. The rearrangement uses TRBV6-5 and TRBJ2-3, with D tentatively TRBD2 (6 bases). The CDR3 length is 14 residues. The germline CDR1 and CDR2 sequences are MNHEY and SVGAGI. The V end was cut by 6 bases, the J end by 5 bases, with 15 bases between. The CDR3 nucleotides are TGTGCCAGCAGCCGGGGACTCCGCTTAGATACGCAGTATTTT. The encoded protein is CASSRGLRLDTQYF.

This clonotype was picked up many times. V usage is TRBV4-3 and J usage is TRBJ2-1; 11 bases match TRBD1. The CDR3 has 16 amino acids. After removal of 0 bases from V and 3 bases from J, the junction contained 1 base not matched to a gene. From germline, CDR1 is LGHNA and CDR2 YSLEER. CDR3: CASSQDGTGGYNEQFF. The CDR3 bases are TGCGCCAGCAGCCAAGATGGGACAGGGGGCTACAATGAGCAGTTCTTC.

The table lists this clonotype with many counts. The genes are TRBV28 and TRBJ1-5; the D gene is possibly TRBD1 (5 bases). V lost 7 bases and J lost 6, with 19 bases in between. This CDR3 has 15 residues. The V gene's germline CDR1 is MDHEN and CDR2 SYDVKM. The CDR3 coding sequence is TGTGCCAGCAACACAGCACCCAGGGCTAGTCAGCCCCAGCATTTT. Protein product: CASNTAPRASQPQHF.

This clonotype has a handful of counts. This rearrangement joins TRBV15 to TRBJ2-7; TRBD1 matches 11 bases. The CDR3 runs 15 residues. Germline assignment: CDR1 LNHNV and CDR2 YYDKDF (reference sequence). V shed 4 bases, J shed 3 bases, and the junction held 5 bases outside the gene matches. DNA of the CDR3: TGTGCCACCAGCAAAGGGACAGGGGGTGTCTACGAGCAGTACTTC. Its protein is CATSKGTGGVYEQYF.

This clonotype was seen many times. This chain joins TRBV7-2 and TRBJ2-1, with 7 nucleotides matching TRBD2. With 2 bases clipped from V and 0 bases from J, the junction kept 13 bases outside the gene matches. Germline CDR1 is SGHTA and CDR2 is FQGNSA. There are 19 residues in the CDR3. As DNA, the CDR3 is TGTGCCAGCAGCTTATCTCTAGCGGACATAGCGAGCTCCTACAATGAGCAGTTCTTC. Protein: CASSLSLADIASSYNEQFF.

The chain carries TRBV2 and TRBJ1-6, with D hard to call. V lost 6 bases to trimming and J lost 0 bases, with 9 bases between them. Germline lookup yields CDR1 SNHLY and CDR2 FYNNEI. This CDR3 comprises 15 residues. CDR3 residues: CASRVRSSYNSPLHF. In DNA form, the CDR3 reads TGTGCCAGCAGGGTGAGGAGCTCCTATAATTCACCCCTCCACTTT.

This clonotype was recorded many times. The chain joins TRBV12-3 or TRBV12-4 to TRBJ2-7, with D maybe TRBD1 (6 bases). V was pared by 2 bases and J by 3 bases, with 14 bases between. The CDR3 sequence is 15 residues long. In DNA form, the CDR3 reads TGTGCCAGCAGTTTATCCGGGACACTCGACTACGAGCAGTACTTC. Translated, it gives CASSLSGTLDYEQYF.

This chain connects TRBV20-1 to TRBJ2-2; D unresolved. This CDR3 has 14 residues. Looked up from germline, CDR1 is DFQATT and CDR2 is SNEGSKA (reference sequence). Trimming took off 1 base at V and 2 bases at J, with 8 bases between the two ends. As DNA, the CDR3 is TGCAGTGCTAGAGTTTGGGGAAACACCGGGGAGCTGTTTTTT. It specifies CSARVWGNTGELFF.

This clonotype was counted a few times. The chain uses TRBV19 and TRBJ2-3, with no clear D. Looked up from germline, CDR1 is LNHDA and CDR2 is SQIVND (reference sequence). V was shortened by 9 bases and J by 0 bases, with 13 bases between the two germline ends. The CDR3 length is 14 residues. CDR3 residues: CASRRLGSTDTQYF. Written as DNA, the CDR3 is TGTGCCAGCCGAAGACTTGGGAGCACAGATACGCAGTATTTT.